The 20 T cell receptor beta chains reported below all come from one sample, sequenced in a study of blood T cell repertoires in COVID-19. Data came from immunoSEQ multiplex PCR; TCRdb stores just in-frame clones and leaves some out. The sample has around 15,000 clones, about 91% seen once; the top ten hold approximately 8.9%. The sample was peripheral blood. Receptors originate from a human donor in a cohort sampled during active COVID-19.

The V call is TRBV28, the J call TRBJ2-7; 10 nucleotides align to TRBD2. CDR1 is MDHEN and CDR2 is SYDVKM in the germline V gene. V gave up 5 bases and J gave up 3 bases; unmatched junction bases: 7. The CDR3 contains 15 residues. The CDR3 here is CASSESGRALYEQYF. DNA of the CDR3: TGTGCCAGCAGTGAAAGCGGGAGGGCCCTCTACGAGCAGTACTTC.

CDR3 DNA sequence: TGTGCCAGCAGCGAGCACCCCGGGACTAGTCCTGGGGCCAACGTCCTGACTTTC. It encodes CASSEHPGTSPGANVLTF. The gene calls are TRBV9 and TRBJ2-6, with 8 bases that match TRBD2. The CDR3 consists of 18 residues. With 3 bases clipped from V and 2 bases from J, the junction kept 10 bases outside the gene matches. The germline gives CDR1 SGDLS, CDR2 YYNGEE.

The V gene is TRBV25-1, the J gene TRBJ2-7, with 8 bases identical to TRBD2. Germline V CDR1 and CDR2: MGHDK, SYGVNS. The V segment lost 6 bases and the J segment 4 bases; nucleotides outside the gene matches: 8. The CDR3 extends over 14 amino acids. DNA of the CDR3: TGTGCCAGCAGAGCAAGCGGGAGTGCGTACGAGCAGTACTTC. Translated, it gives CASRASGSAYEQYF.

This clone was found a few times. The V call is TRBV27, the J call TRBJ2-2; 10 bases are shared with TRBD2. Germline CDR1 MNHEY, CDR2 SMNVEV (reference sequence). Germline trimming cut 7 bases from V and 0 bases from J; bases unmatched to any gene: 8. CDR3 length: 17 residues. The CDR3 protein is CASTREREGANTGELFF. In nucleotides, the CDR3 is TGTGCCAGCACACGAGAGCGGGAGGGGGCGAACACCGGGGAGCTGTTTTTT.

This chain uses TRBV7-3 with TRBJ2-1; 10 nucleotides align to TRBD2. Germline lookup yields CDR1 SGHTA and CDR2 FQGTGA. The ends lost 0 bases at V and 4 bases at J; junction bases unmatched: 12. The CDR3 runs 19 residues. This chain's CDR3 is CASSLTSYTGTSVYNEQFF. CDR3 in DNA: TGTGCCAGCAGCTTAACATCTTATACCGGGACTAGCGTTTACAATGAGCAGTTCTTC. The complete variable domain, with remaining parts taken from reference TRBV7-3 and TRBJ2-1, reads GAGVSQTPSNKVTEKGKYVELRCDPISGHTALYWYRQSLGQGPEFLIYFQGTGAADDSGLPNDRFFAVRPEGSVSTLKIQRTERGDSAVYLCASSLTSYTGTSVYNEQFFGPGTRLTVL.

The chain recombines TRBV10-3 with TRBJ2-5; D remains ambiguous. Trimming took off 4 bases at V and 0 bases at J, with 9 bases between the two ends. In germline, CDR1 is ENHRY, CDR2 SYGVKD. The CDR3 runs 14 residues. The DNA of the CDR3 is TGTGCCATCAGTGGGGCACTGTACCAAGAGACCCAGTACTTC. Translated: CAISGALYQETQYF.

The chain has TRBV11-1 and TRBJ2-7, with a possible D match to TRBD1 (5 bases). V lost 5 bases and J lost 4, with 12 bases in between. The CDR3 consists of 13 residues. CDR1 is SGHAT and CDR2 is FQDESV in the germline V gene (reference sequence). The CDR3 is CASSRWQGYEQYF. The CDR3 bases are TGTGCCAGCAGCCGGTGGCAGGGTTACGAGCAGTACTTC.

The chain couples TRBV5-6 to TRBJ2-3; 7 positions agree with TRBD2. In germline, CDR1 is SGHDT, CDR2 YYEEEE. This CDR3 is 15 amino acids long. J lost 8 bases, V lost 2 bases, and 11 bases had no gene match. CDR3 bases: TGTGCCAGCAGCTTTCGCCTCGGGAGGACCGGTACGCAGTATTTT. It is translated as CASSFRLGRTGTQYF.

This chain links TRBV27 with TRBJ1-6; unclear D gene. The germline V and J ends were trimmed by 3 bases and 3 bases, with 18 bases remaining between them. This CDR3 is 18 amino acids long. Germline V gene lookup returns CDR1 MNHEY and CDR2 SMNVEV (reference sequence). The CDR3 region has the DNA TGTGCCAGCAGTTTCTTCCCGCCAGGCCTTGACTATAATTCACCCCTCCACTTT. As protein: CASSFFPPGLDYNSPLHF.

This clone was picked up one time. V and J are TRBV28 and TRBJ1-5, with 8 bases identical to TRBD1. Trimming removed 4 bases from V and 0 bases from J; junction bases left unmatched: 11. Germline CDR1 is MDHEN and CDR2 is SYDVKM. The CDR3 is 18 amino acids. The CDR3 here is CASSSPRDRGFSNQPQHF. The CDR3 nucleotides are TGTGCCAGCAGTTCGCCACGTGACAGGGGTTTTAGCAATCAGCCCCAGCATTTT.

The V call is TRBV7-3, the J call TRBJ2-2; 12 bases match TRBD1. The CDR3 has 14 amino acids. Germline values: CDR1 SGHTA, CDR2 FQGTGA. J gave up 13 bases and V 5 bases, and 8 bases lay outside the gene matches. CDR3 amino acids: CASSPGTGGGSLFF. The CDR3 nucleotides are TGTGCCAGCAGCCCCGGGACAGGGGGCGGGTCGCTGTTTTTT.

The CDR3 loop reads CASSLSLDRRNEKLFF. For the CDR3, the DNA is TGTGCCAGCAGTTTATCTCTCGACAGGCGCAATGAAAAACTGTTTTTT. J is TRBJ1-4 and V is TRBV28, with D possibly matching TRBD1 (6 bases). The V end was cut by 1 base, the J end by 5 bases, with 14 bases between. This CDR3 region has 16 residues. CDR1 and CDR2 from the germline V gene are MDHEN and SYDVKM. Based on the CDR3 plus reference TRBV28 and TRBJ1-4, the full variable domain is DVKVTQSSRYLVKRTGEKVFLECVQDMDHENMFWYRQDPGLGLRLIYFSYDVKMKEKGDIPEGYSVSREKKERFSLILESASTNQTSMYLCASSLSLDRRNEKLFFGSGTQLSVL.

The chain links TRBV6-1 to TRBJ1-1; 12 nucleotides align to TRBD1. There are 15 residues in the CDR3. V lost 3 bases, J lost 3 bases, and 2 bases stayed unmatched. Germline CDR1 is MNHNS and CDR2 is SASEGT. In DNA form, the CDR3 reads TGTGCCAGCAGTGATGGGACAGGGGGCCACACTGAAGCTTTCTTT. It is translated as CASSDGTGGHTEAFF.

The V and J genes are TRBV5-1 and TRBJ2-3; D may be TRBD2 (5 bases). Trimming took off 1 base at V and 3 bases at J, with 9 bases between the two ends. This CDR3 region has 14 residues. Germline loops: CDR1 SGHRS, CDR2 YFSETQ. The CDR3 region has the DNA TGCGCCAGCAGCTTGCGAAGCGGTACAGATACGCAGTATTTT. This translates into CASSLRSGTDTQYF.

This clone came up once. The rearrangement uses TRBV5-1 and TRBJ2-7; TRBD1 agrees at 8 bases. Germline V gives CDR1 SGHRS, CDR2 YFSETQ. The CDR3 extends over 14 amino acids. The V and J ends lost 4 bases and 6 bases, in that order; junction bases with no gene match: 9. The CDR3, as DNA: TGCGCCAGCAGCGCAGACGGACAGGGAGGCGAGCAGTACTTC. Protein product: CASSADGQGGEQYF. The entire variable domain, with the rest obtained from reference TRBV5-1 and TRBJ2-7, is as follows: KAGVTQTPRYLIKTRGQQVTLSCSPISGHRSVSWYQQTPGQGLQFLFEYFSETQRNKGNFPGRFSGRQFSNSRSEMNVSTLELGDSALYLCASSADGQGGEQYFGPGTRLTVT.

This chain links TRBV5-6 with TRBJ2-7; tentative D call: TRBD2 (7 bases). CDR3 size: 12 residues. The V gene lost 6 bases and the J gene lost 9 bases, with 16 bases spanning the gap. Germline V CDR1 and CDR2: SGHDT, YYEEEE. The DNA for the CDR3 is TGTGCCAGCACCACTGGGGGGGCCTGGCAGTACTTC. This encodes CASTTGGAWQYF.

The table lists this clone with a count of one. CDR3 DNA sequence: TGTGCCAGCAGCCCCTATTTGAGTGGACAACTAAACTCTGGAAACACCATATATTTT. It encodes CASSPYLSGQLNSGNTIYF. V usage is TRBV14 and J usage is TRBJ1-3; the D gene is possibly TRBD1 (5 bases). The V gene's germline CDR1 is SGHDN and CDR2 FVKESK. CDR3 size: 19 residues. V gave up 4 bases and J gave up 0 bases, with 22 bases separating them. Drawing the rest from reference TRBV14 and TRBJ1-3, the complete variable domain is EAGVTQFPSHSVIEKGQTVTLRCDPISGHDNLYWYRRVMGKEIKFLLHFVKESKQDESGMPNNRFLAERTGGTYSTLKVQPAELEDSGVYFCASSPYLSGQLNSGNTIYFGEGSWLTVV.

The rearrangement uses TRBV10-2 and TRBJ2-3; TRBD2 might be the D (7 bases). This CDR3 has 16 amino acids. Germline V gene lookup returns CDR1 WSHSY and CDR2 SAAADI. The V and J ends lost 7 bases and 1 base respectively, with 18 bases between them. The CDR3 DNA is TGCGCCAGCACCTCCGGGGGGCTCTTTGGCACAGATACGCAGTATTTT. It yields the protein CASTSGGLFGTDTQYF.

The J gene is TRBJ2-2, the V gene TRBV9; 11 nucleotides align to TRBD2. Germline trimming cut 4 bases from V and 4 bases from J; bases unmatched to any gene: 0. The CDR3 spans 14 residues. The germline gives CDR1 SGDLS, CDR2 YYNGEE. The CDR3 sequence: CASSLAGGTGELFF. The CDR3 nucleotides read TGTGCCAGCAGCCTAGCGGGAGGCACCGGGGAGCTGTTTTTT.

This clone was observed a handful of times. The chain combines TRBV7-9 with TRBJ2-7; D possibly corresponds to TRBD1 (5 bases). Trimming cost V 6 bases and J 3 bases, with 6 bases left between them. Germline assignment: CDR1 SEHNR and CDR2 FQNEAQ (reference sequence). The CDR3 is 11 amino acids. The CDR3 here is CASRDSYEQYF. The CDR3 DNA sequence: TGTGCCAGCAGAGACAGCTACGAGCAGTACTTC.